Listed below are T cell receptor beta chains from one sample, sequenced in a study of T cell clusters in autoimmune cytopenias. One entry per CDR3 protein, without DNA, is what TCRdb gives after re-calling the multiplex PCR reads. The sample yields some 3,900 distinct CDR3 sequences, of which the top ten take up roughly 26%. Input material: peripheral blood. Receptors originate from a human donor with an autoimmune cytopenia or autoimmune hepatitis (not recorded which). Each CDR3 is given with its conserved first and last residue. Each record gives: J gene, clone size, V gene, CDR3 protein. Some rows have no size entry. The others give once, few or many, or a class for an expanded clone.

j_call: TRBJ2-7
clone_size: medium-sized
v_call: TRBV6-5
cdr3_aa: CASSRTSGPPGQQYF

j_call: TRBJ1-2
clone_size: .
v_call: TRBV6-1
cdr3_aa: CASSEPGTVRSGYTF

j_call: TRBJ2-3
clone_size: medium-sized
v_call: TRBV10-3
cdr3_aa: CAISEPTSGIDTQYF

j_call: TRBJ1-1
clone_size: .
v_call: TRBV5-1
cdr3_aa: CASSSGGGMNTEAFF

j_call: TRBJ2-1
clone_size: .
v_call: TRBV20-1
cdr3_aa: CSAYGWGNNEQFF

j_call: TRBJ1-1
clone_size: medium-sized
v_call: TRBV29-1
cdr3_aa: CSVEEDSNRGTEAFF

j_call: TRBJ2-1
clone_size: .
v_call: TRBV20-1
cdr3_aa: CSASTWRPSSYNEQFF

j_call: TRBJ2-7
clone_size: medium-sized
v_call: TRBV5-1
cdr3_aa: CASSRGQLDEQYF

j_call: TRBJ1-5
clone_size: .
v_call: TRBV20-1
cdr3_aa: CSAGWGQGVQPQHF

j_call: TRBJ1-2
clone_size: medium-sized
v_call: TRBV5-4
cdr3_aa: CASSQITGTYGYTF

j_call: TRBJ2-7
clone_size: medium-sized
v_call: TRBV6-2/TRBV6-3
cdr3_aa: CASTPYGPGNYEQYF

j_call: TRBJ2-5
clone_size: .
v_call: TRBV20-1
cdr3_aa: CSARDASGTETQYF

j_call: TRBJ1-3
clone_size: medium-sized
v_call: TRBV29-1
cdr3_aa: CSVDLGEASGNTIYF

j_call: TRBJ2-2
clone_size: .
v_call: TRBV12-3/TRBV12-4
cdr3_aa: CASKSGGPGTGELFF

j_call: TRBJ1-1
clone_size: medium-sized
v_call: TRBV27
cdr3_aa: CASSLQGAHTEAFF

j_call: TRBJ1-3
clone_size: .
v_call: TRBV7-9
cdr3_aa: CASGSSGNTIYF

j_call: TRBJ2-1
clone_size: .
v_call: TRBV20-1
cdr3_aa: CSAPEREPYNEQFF

j_call: TRBJ2-5
clone_size: medium-sized
v_call: TRBV5-1
cdr3_aa: CASRGGQETQYF

j_call: TRBJ2-4
clone_size: .
v_call: TRBV6-2/TRBV6-3
cdr3_aa: CASSFTGTSELAKNIQYF

j_call: TRBJ1-6
clone_size: medium-sized
v_call: TRBV30
cdr3_aa: CAWRGDRDDSPLHF

j_call: TRBJ2-5
clone_size: .
v_call: TRBV6-6
cdr3_aa: CASKTLAGGPHEQYF

j_call: TRBJ1-2
clone_size: .
v_call: TRBV12-3/TRBV12-4
cdr3_aa: CASSLAATGVDYGYTF

j_call: TRBJ1-2
clone_size: .
v_call: TRBV7-9
cdr3_aa: CASSLFTRQGYTF

j_call: TRBJ2-5
clone_size: medium-sized
v_call: TRBV5-6
cdr3_aa: CASSVRETQYF

j_call: TRBJ1-5
clone_size: .
v_call: TRBV28
cdr3_aa: CASSLGHSNSNQPQHF

j_call: TRBJ1-4
clone_size: medium-sized
v_call: TRBV6-6
cdr3_aa: CASRSEQPNEKLFF

j_call: TRBJ2-7
clone_size: .
v_call: TRBV20-1
cdr3_aa: CSAREWVRRTTYEQYF

j_call: TRBJ2-5
clone_size: .
v_call: TRBV27
cdr3_aa: CASSPGGGQGGQETQYF

j_call: TRBJ2-5
clone_size: medium-sized
v_call: TRBV5-4
cdr3_aa: CASSRTSGILVAETQYF

j_call: TRBJ1-2
clone_size: medium-sized
v_call: TRBV15
cdr3_aa: CATQSGDRGYGYTF

j_call: TRBJ2-7
clone_size: .
v_call: TRBV28
cdr3_aa: CASAIDYSSGPRSEQYF

j_call: TRBJ1-3
clone_size: .
v_call: TRBV7-2
cdr3_aa: CASSLDSSGNTIYF

j_call: TRBJ2-1
clone_size: .
v_call: TRBV7-2
cdr3_aa: CASSSGAGGNEQFF

j_call: TRBJ2-3
clone_size: .
v_call: TRBV18
cdr3_aa: CASSPLEQNIGTDTQYF

j_call: TRBJ1-1
clone_size: .
v_call: TRBV11-2
cdr3_aa: CASSLGIGNTEAFF

j_call: TRBJ1-5
clone_size: .
v_call: TRBV28
cdr3_aa: CASSFVGVWSNQPQHF

j_call: TRBJ1-2
clone_size: .
v_call: TRBV2
cdr3_aa: CARREREKEGDTF

j_call: TRBJ2-7
clone_size: .
v_call: TRBV18
cdr3_aa: CASRSERGTSYEQYF

j_call: TRBJ1-1
clone_size: .
v_call: TRBV5-5
cdr3_aa: CASSLGVSTEAFF

j_call: TRBJ1-2
clone_size: .
v_call: TRBV12-3/TRBV12-4
cdr3_aa: CASSLAGGGIRGYTF

j_call: TRBJ1-2
clone_size: .
v_call: TRBV28
cdr3_aa: CASSLDLYGYTF

j_call: TRBJ2-1
clone_size: .
v_call: TRBV20-1
cdr3_aa: CSARGASGGPNEQFF